These 20 T cell receptor beta chains were all obtained from the same sample, sequenced in a study of blood T cell repertoires in COVID-19. Sequenced by immunoSEQ multiplex PCR; TCRdb stores in-frame clones only, minus some. Of about 190,000 clones detected, 80% to 90% appear once; the ten largest clones hold around 21%. Specimen: peripheral blood. These receptors were collected from a human donor in a cohort sampled during active COVID-19.

On this clone itself: Different DNA sequences within this sample yield the same CDR3. The gene calls are TRBV2 and TRBJ2-1; unclear D gene. This CDR3 region has 11 residues. In germline, CDR1 is SNHLY, CDR2 FYNNEI. V dropped 4 bases and J dropped 6 bases, with 4 bases sitting between them. The CDR3 nucleotides read TGTGCCAGCAGTGGACTCAATGAGCAGTTCTTC. It codes for CASSGLNEQFF.

The J gene is TRBJ1-2, the V gene TRBV5-1; TRBD1 agrees at 7 bases. CDR1 and CDR2 from the germline V gene are SGHRS and YFSETQ. This CDR3 has 15 residues. The V gene end was trimmed by 1 base and the J gene end by 6 bases; junction bases not matched to a gene: 9. CDR3 loop: CASSLPGQRAHGYTF. CDR3 sequence (DNA): TGCGCCAGCAGCTTGCCGGGACAGCGTGCTCATGGCTACACCTTC.

This rearrangement joins TRBV20-1 to TRBJ2-5; D may be TRBD2 (5 bases). The V and J ends lost 7 bases and 5 bases respectively, with 11 bases between them. The CDR3 runs to 11 residues. Germline CDR1 DFQATT, CDR2 SNEGSKA (reference sequence). The CDR3 DNA sequence: TGCAGTGGGAGGCGTGTTGAGACCCAGTACTTC. Translation: CSGRRVETQYF.

The rearrangement links TRBV18 to TRBJ2-7; D possibly corresponds to TRBD2 (6 bases). The length of the CDR3 is 15 residues. Germline V gene lookup returns CDR1 KGHSH and CDR2 LQKENI. V lost 2 bases, J lost 7 bases, and 18 bases lay in between. The CDR3 region has the DNA TGTGCCAGCTCACCAAGGGCAGGGCCTGGGGGGGAGCAGTACTTC. This codes for CASSPRAGPGGEQYF.

The chain recombines TRBV10-3 with TRBJ1-1; D gene uncertain. The CDR3 extends over 14 amino acids. The V gene lost 11 bases and the J gene lost 4 bases, with 20 bases spanning the gap. The V gene's germline CDR1 is ENHRY and CDR2 SYGVKD. In DNA form, the CDR3 reads TGTGCCTCAAGCTCCGGGTTAAGTTTCACTGAAGCTTTCTTT. This codes for CASSSGLSFTEAFF.

The chain combines TRBV6-6 with TRBJ2-2; no firm D call. The CDR3 runs to 14 residues. Germline CDR1 is MNHNY and CDR2 is SVGAGI (reference sequence). Trimming removed 3 bases at V and 1 base at J, with 6 bases between. CDR3 residues: CASSYSLNTGELFF. The CDR3 coding sequence is TGTGCCAGCAGTTATTCCTTGAACACCGGGGAGCTGTTTTTT.

The chain has TRBV5-4 and TRBJ2-3; D may be TRBD1 (6 bases). CDR1 is SGHNT, CDR2 YYREEE, per germline (reference sequence). Trimming pared 4 bases from V and 3 bases from J, leaving 9 bases between. The CDR3 has 13 residues. DNA for the CDR3: TGTGCCAGCAGCACGACAGGAACAGATACGCAGTATTTT. It yields the protein CASSTTGTDTQYF.

CDR3 bases: TGTGCCACCAGTGATCAACCCGGGGGAGTCGGAATAGCAAATGAGCAGTTCTTC. Amino acid sequence: CATSDQPGGVGIANEQFF. V is TRBV24-1 and J is TRBJ2-1, with D possibly being TRBD2 (6 bases). This CDR3 region has 18 residues. V was cut by 3 bases and J by 7 bases, with 24 bases left in between. Germline V lookup: CDR1 KGHDR, CDR2 SFDVKD.

J is TRBJ2-3 and V is TRBV19; 9 bases are a match to TRBD1. CDR1 and CDR2 from the germline V gene are LNHDA and SQIVND (reference sequence). This CDR3 has 15 residues. The V and J ends lost 5 bases and 2 bases, in that order; junction bases with no gene match: 5. The CDR3 DNA sequence: TGTGCCAGTAGTCTCACAGGGGGCCCCACAGATACGCAGTATTTT. Translating gives CASSLTGGPTDTQYF.

The rearrangement uses TRBV14 and TRBJ1-6; TRBD1 agrees at 7 bases. The junction had 11 bases not matched to a gene; V was cut back by 4 bases and J by 5 bases. The CDR3 is 17 residues long. Germline assignment: CDR1 SGHDN and CDR2 FVKESK. CDR3: CASSRLRGTANNSPLHF. The CDR3, as DNA: TGTGCCAGCAGCCGTTTGCGTGGGACAGCAAATAATTCACCCCTCCACTTT.

A single count supports this clone. The gene calls are TRBV7-2 and TRBJ2-1, with 9 bases fitting TRBD2. Germline V lookup: CDR1 SGHTA, CDR2 FQGNSA. This CDR3 is built from 18 residues. With 1 base clipped from V and 6 bases from J, the junction kept 13 bases outside the gene matches. CDR3 loop: CASSLGGFAGGSINEQFF. The DNA of the CDR3 is TGTGCCAGCAGCTTAGGGGGTTTCGCGGGAGGGTCTATCAATGAGCAGTTCTTC.

The rearrangement joins TRBV7-2 to TRBJ2-2, with 8 bases identical to TRBD1. The V segment lost 2 bases and the J segment 5 bases; nucleotides outside the gene matches: 4. This CDR3 has 15 residues. CDR1 SGHTA and CDR2 FQGNSA come from the germline V gene. CDR3 sequence: CASSLTGTGTGELFF. DNA of the CDR3: TGTGCCAGCAGCTTAACCGGGACAGGAACCGGGGAGCTGTTTTTT. Full variable domain (remainder filled in from reference TRBV7-2 and TRBJ2-2): GAGVSQSPSNKVTEKGKDVELRCDPISGHTALYWYRQSLGQGLEFLIYFQGNSAPDKSGLPSDRFSAERTGGSVSTLTIQRTQQEDSAVYLCASSLTGTGTGELFFGEGSRLTVL.

This clone was picked up one time. The chain recombines TRBV6-5 with TRBJ1-5, with 8 bases aligning to TRBD1. The CDR3 extends over 14 amino acids. V lost 5 bases to trimming and J lost 3 bases; unmatched junction nucleotides: 3. The germline V gene encodes CDR1 MNHEY and CDR2 SVGAGI. CDR3 DNA: TGTGCCAGCAGTAGGGGACAGGCCAATCAGCCCCAGCATTTT. Protein product: CASSRGQANQPQHF.

This chain uses TRBV18 with TRBJ2-7, with D maybe TRBD1 (6 bases). The CDR3 is 14 residues long. CDR1 is KGHSH and CDR2 is LQKENI in the germline V gene. Trimming took 2 bases from V and 5 from J, leaving 13 bases between them. The CDR3 DNA reads TGTGCCAGCTCACCATCAGGGGCGACGAACGAGCAGTACGTC. It specifies CASSPSGATNEQYV.

The genes are TRBV5-1 and TRBJ2-1, with TRBD1 matching 8 bases. The CDR3 has 16 amino acids. V trimming: 0 bases; J trimming: 2 bases; junction bases outside the gene matches: 4. Germline CDR1 and CDR2: SGHRS and YFSETQ. The CDR3 is CASSLAQGGPYNEQFF. CDR3 nucleotide sequence: TGCGCCAGCAGCTTGGCACAGGGGGGCCCCTACAATGAGCAGTTCTTC.

CDR3 DNA sequence: TGTGCTAGTGGTTTGTGGGACAGCACTGAAGCTTTCTTT. Translating it yields CASGLWDSTEAFF. The gene calls are TRBV12-5 and TRBJ1-1, with TRBD1 matching over 7 bases. After removal of 2 bases from V and 4 bases from J, the junction contained 1 base not matched to a gene. Per the germline V gene, CDR1 is LGHNT and CDR2 is FRNRAP. CDR3 length: 13 amino acids.

This clone was seen only once. V gene TRBV3-1 (or the pseudogene TRBV3-2) combines with J gene TRBJ2-1; tentatively, D is TRBD2 (6 bases). V shed 3 bases and J shed 1 base, with 10 bases lying between them. CDR1 LGHDT and CDR2 YNNKEL come from the germline V gene (reference sequence). CDR3 size: 15 residues. In DNA form, the CDR3 reads TGTGCCAGCAGCCACACACGGGGGTCCTACAATGAGCAGTTCTTC. It yields the protein CASSHTRGSYNEQFF.

The J gene is TRBJ1-3, the V gene TRBV19; D is unresolved. This CDR3 comprises 14 residues. Trimming removed 6 bases from V and 0 bases from J, with 9 bases in between. Germline CDR1 is LNHDA and CDR2 is SQIVND (reference sequence). The CDR3 loop is CASSLQSSGNTIYF. The CDR3 DNA sequence: TGTGCCAGTAGCCTACAGAGCTCTGGAAACACCATATATTTT.

This chain links TRBV5-1 with TRBJ1-1, with D hard to call. Germline V gene lookup returns CDR1 SGHRS and CDR2 YFSETQ. The CDR3 consists of 15 residues. V dropped 0 bases and J dropped 1 base, with 10 bases sitting between them. The CDR3 region has the DNA TGCGCCAGCAGCTTGGCCGGAGGGTCGAACACTGAAGCTTTCTTT. This sequence encodes CASSLAGGSNTEAFF.

The chain combines TRBV6-1 with TRBJ2-7; TRBD2 aligns across 8 bases. From germline, CDR1 is MNHNS and CDR2 SASEGT. The CDR3 extends over 14 amino acids. V was pared by 3 bases and J by 9 bases, with 10 bases of the junction left unmatched. The CDR3 DNA follows: TGTGCCAGCAGTGATAGCGGGAACAACGGCAGGCAGTACTTC. Amino acids: CASSDSGNNGRQYF.